This TCR beta chain was retrieved from a study of tumor T cells in aggressive B-cell lymphoma. Produced via immunoSEQ multiplex PCR; TCRdb's table is partial and in-frame only. The data contain about 3,500 clones, about 94% of them singletons. The V gene's germline CDR1 is MNHEY and CDR2 SVGAGI. The CDR3 contains 14 residues. This sequence joins TRBV6-5 and TRBJ2-5, with D unclear. The DNA matches TRBJ2-7 better at its end, which makes the J call doubtful. The TCR sequence derives from an adult with diffuse large B cell lymphoma. The specimen was tumor tissue. The CDR3: CASSYSALSYEQYF. The DNA for the CDR3 is TGTGCCAGCAGTTACTCCGCCCTTTCCTACGAGCAGTACTTC.